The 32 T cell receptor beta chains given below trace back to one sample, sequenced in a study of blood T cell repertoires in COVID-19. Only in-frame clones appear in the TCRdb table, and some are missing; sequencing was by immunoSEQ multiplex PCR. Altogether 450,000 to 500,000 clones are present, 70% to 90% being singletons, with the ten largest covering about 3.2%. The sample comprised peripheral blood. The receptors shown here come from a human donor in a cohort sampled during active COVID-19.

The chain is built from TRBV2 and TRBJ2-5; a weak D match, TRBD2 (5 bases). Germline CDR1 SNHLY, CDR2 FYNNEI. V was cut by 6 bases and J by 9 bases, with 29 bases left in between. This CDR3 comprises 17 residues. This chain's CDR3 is CASRRFTATSSPGSQYF. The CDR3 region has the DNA TGTGCCAGCAGAAGATTTACTGCGACATCAAGTCCGGGGTCCCAGTACTTC.

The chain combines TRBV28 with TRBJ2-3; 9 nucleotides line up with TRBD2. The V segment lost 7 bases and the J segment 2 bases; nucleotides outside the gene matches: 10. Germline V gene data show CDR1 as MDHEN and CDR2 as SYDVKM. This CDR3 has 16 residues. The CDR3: CASNLAGSLDTDTQYF. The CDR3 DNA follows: TGTGCCAGCAATCTAGCGGGATCTTTGGACACAGATACGCAGTATTTT.

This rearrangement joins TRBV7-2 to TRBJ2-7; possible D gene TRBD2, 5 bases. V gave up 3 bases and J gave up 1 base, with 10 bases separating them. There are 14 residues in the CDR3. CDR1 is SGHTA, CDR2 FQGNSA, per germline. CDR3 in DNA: TGTGCCAGCAGCTTGCCCGGGATATCCTACGAGCAGTACTTC. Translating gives CASSLPGISYEQYF.

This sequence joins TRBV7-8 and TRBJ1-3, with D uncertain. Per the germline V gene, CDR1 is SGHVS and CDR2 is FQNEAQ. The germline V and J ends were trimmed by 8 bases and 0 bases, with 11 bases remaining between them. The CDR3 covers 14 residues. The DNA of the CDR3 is TGTGCCAGCGGCCAAACAGTCTCTGGAAACACCATATATTTT. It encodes CASGQTVSGNTIYF.

CDR3 sequence (DNA): TGCGCCAGCAGCGCCATGGGGAGGGGGAACACTGAAGCTTTCTTT. It yields the protein CASSAMGRGNTEAFF. The chain uses TRBV5-1 and TRBJ1-1, with a weak D call TRBD1 (5 bases). The V gene lost 4 bases and the J gene lost 1 base, with 14 bases spanning the gap. CDR1 SGHRS and CDR2 YFSETQ come from the germline V gene. The CDR3 contains 15 residues.

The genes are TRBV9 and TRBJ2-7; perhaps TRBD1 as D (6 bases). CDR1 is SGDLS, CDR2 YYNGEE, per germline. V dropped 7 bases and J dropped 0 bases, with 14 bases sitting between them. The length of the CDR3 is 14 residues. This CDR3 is CASGIGGSSYEQYF. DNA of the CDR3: TGTGCCAGCGGGATAGGGGGAAGCTCCTACGAGCAGTACTTC.

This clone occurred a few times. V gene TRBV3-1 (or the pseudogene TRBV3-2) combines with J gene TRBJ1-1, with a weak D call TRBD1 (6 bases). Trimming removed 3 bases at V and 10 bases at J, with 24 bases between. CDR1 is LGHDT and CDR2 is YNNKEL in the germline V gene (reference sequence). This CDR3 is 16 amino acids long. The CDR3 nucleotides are TGTGCCAGCAGCCATGAAGCTCTTAAGGGGGTAGGTGGAGCTTTCTTT. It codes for CASSHEALKGVGGAFF.

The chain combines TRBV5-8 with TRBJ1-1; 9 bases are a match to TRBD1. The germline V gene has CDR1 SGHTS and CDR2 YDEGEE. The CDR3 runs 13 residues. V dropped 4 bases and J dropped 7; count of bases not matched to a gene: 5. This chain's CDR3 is CASSRTGAGEAFF. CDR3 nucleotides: TGTGCCAGCAGCCGGACAGGGGCAGGTGAAGCTTTCTTT.

This CDR3 is CSASSQGPGYTF. CDR3 DNA: TGCAGTGCTAGTAGCCAGGGGCCGGGCTACACCTTC. The rearrangement links TRBV20-1 to TRBJ1-2; weak D call: TRBD1 (6 bases). The CDR3 sequence is 12 residues long. Germline V lookup: CDR1 DFQATT, CDR2 SNEGSKA (reference sequence). Trimming took off 3 bases at V and 8 bases at J, with 13 bases between the two ends.

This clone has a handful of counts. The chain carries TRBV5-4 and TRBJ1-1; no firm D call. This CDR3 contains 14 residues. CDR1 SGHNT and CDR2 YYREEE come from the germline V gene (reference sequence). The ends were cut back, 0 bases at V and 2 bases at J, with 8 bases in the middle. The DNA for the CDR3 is TGTGCCAGCAGCTTGGTTGGAGTTAACACTGAAGCTTTCTTT. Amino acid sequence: CASSLVGVNTEAFF.

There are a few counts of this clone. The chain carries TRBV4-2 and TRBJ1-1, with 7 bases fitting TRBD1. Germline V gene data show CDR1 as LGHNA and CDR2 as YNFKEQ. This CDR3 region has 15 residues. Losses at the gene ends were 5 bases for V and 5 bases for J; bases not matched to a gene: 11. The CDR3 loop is CASSARQGPATEAFF. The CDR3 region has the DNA TGTGCCAGCAGCGCCCGACAGGGACCGGCGACTGAAGCTTTCTTT.

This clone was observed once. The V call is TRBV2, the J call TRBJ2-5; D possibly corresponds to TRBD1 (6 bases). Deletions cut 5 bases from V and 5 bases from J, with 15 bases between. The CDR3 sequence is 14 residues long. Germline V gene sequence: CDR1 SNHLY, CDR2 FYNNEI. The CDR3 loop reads CASSISTGAETQYF. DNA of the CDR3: TGTGCCAGCAGTATCTCGACAGGCGCGGAGACCCAGTACTTC. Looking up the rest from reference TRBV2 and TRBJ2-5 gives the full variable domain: EPEVTQTPSHQVTQMGQEVILRCVPISNHLYFYWYRQILGQKVEFLVSFYNNEISEKSEIFDDQFSVERPDGSNFTLKIRSTKLEDSAMYFCASSISTGAETQYFGPGTRLLVL.

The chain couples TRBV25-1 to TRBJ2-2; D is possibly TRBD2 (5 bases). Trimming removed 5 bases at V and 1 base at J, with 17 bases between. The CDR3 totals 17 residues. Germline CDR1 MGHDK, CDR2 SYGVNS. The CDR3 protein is CASSRDYTKMNTGELFF. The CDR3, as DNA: TGTGCCAGCAGTCGCGACTACACAAAGATGAACACCGGGGAGCTGTTTTTT.

CDR3 in amino acids: CASSPQGVGDTEAFF. The CDR3 nucleotides read TGTGCCAGCAGCCCCCAGGGGGTAGGGGACACTGAAGCTTTCTTT. The V call is TRBV27, the J call TRBJ1-1; 7 positions match TRBD1. With V trimmed by 6 bases and J by 3 bases, 10 bases remained unmatched. Germline lookup yields CDR1 MNHEY and CDR2 SMNVEV (reference sequence). This CDR3 spans 15 amino acids.

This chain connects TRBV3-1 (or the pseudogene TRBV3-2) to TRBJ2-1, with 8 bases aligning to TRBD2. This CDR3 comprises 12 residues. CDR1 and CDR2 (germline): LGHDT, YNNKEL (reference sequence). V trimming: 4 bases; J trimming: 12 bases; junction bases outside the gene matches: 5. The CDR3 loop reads CASSPSGGGQFF. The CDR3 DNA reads TGTGCCAGCAGCCCCTCGGGAGGGGGGCAGTTCTTC.

CDR3: CASKGLLSSYEQYF. CDR3 coding DNA: TGCGCCAGCAAGGGGCTCCTAAGCTCCTACGAGCAGTACTTC. The rearrangement links TRBV5-1 to TRBJ2-7; tentatively, D is TRBD1 (5 bases). V was cut by 6 bases and J by 0 bases, with 13 bases left in between. CDR1 and CDR2 (germline): SGHRS, YFSETQ. The CDR3 is 14 amino acids.

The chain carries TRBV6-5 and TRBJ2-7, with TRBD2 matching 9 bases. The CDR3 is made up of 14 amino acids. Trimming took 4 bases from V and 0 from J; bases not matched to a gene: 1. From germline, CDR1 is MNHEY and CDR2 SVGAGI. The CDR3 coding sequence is TGTGCCAGCAGTTGGGGACTAGCCTCCTACGAGCAGTACTTC. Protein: CASSWGLASYEQYF.

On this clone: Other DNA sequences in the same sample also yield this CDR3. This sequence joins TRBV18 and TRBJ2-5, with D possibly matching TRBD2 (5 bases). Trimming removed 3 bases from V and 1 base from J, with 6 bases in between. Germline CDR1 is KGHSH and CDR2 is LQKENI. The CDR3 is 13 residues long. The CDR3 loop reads CASSPRGQETQYF. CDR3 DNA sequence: TGTGCCAGCTCACCCCGGGGCCAAGAGACCCAGTACTTC.

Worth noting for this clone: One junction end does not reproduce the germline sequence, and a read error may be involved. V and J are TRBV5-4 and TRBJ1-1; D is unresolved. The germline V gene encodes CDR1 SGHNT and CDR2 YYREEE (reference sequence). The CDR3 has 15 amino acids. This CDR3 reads CASSFGGQKNAEAFF. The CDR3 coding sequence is TGTGCCAGCAGCTTCGGCGGGCAGAAGAACGCTGAAGCTTTCTTT.

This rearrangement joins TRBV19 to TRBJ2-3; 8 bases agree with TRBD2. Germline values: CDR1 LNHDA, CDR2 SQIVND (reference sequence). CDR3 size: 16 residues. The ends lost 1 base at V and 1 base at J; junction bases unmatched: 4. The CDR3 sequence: CASSIVGTSGTDTQYF. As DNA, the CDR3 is TGTGCCAGTAGTATAGTCGGGACTAGTGGCACAGATACGCAGTATTTT.

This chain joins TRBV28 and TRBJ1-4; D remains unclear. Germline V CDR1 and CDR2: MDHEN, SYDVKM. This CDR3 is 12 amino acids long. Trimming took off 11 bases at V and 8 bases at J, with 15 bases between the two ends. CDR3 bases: TGTGCCTGCGGGCGTCGAAGAGAAAAACTGTTTTTT. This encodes CACGRRREKLFF.

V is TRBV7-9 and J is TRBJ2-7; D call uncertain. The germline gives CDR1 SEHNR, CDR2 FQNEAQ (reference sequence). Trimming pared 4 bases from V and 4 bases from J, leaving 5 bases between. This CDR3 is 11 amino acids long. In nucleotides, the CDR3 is TGTGCCAGCAGCTCGGAGTACGAGCAGTACTTC. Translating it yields CASSSEYEQYF.

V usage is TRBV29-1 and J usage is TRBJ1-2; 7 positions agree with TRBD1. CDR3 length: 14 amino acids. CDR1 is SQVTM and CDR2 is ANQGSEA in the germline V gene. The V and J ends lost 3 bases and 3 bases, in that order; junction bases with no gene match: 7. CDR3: CSVEETGPDYGYTF. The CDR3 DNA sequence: TGCAGCGTTGAGGAGACAGGGCCGGACTATGGCTACACCTTC. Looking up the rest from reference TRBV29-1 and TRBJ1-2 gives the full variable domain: SAVISQKPSRDICQRGTSLTIQCQVDSQVTMMFWYRQQPGQSLTLIATANQGSEATYESGFVIDKFPISRPNLTFSTLTVSNMSPEDSSIYLCSVEETGPDYGYTFGSGTRLTVV.

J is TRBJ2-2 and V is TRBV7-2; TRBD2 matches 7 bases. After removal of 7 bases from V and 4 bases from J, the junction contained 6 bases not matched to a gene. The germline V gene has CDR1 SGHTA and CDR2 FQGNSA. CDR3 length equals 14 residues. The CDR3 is CASTPGGSTGELFF. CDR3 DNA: TGTGCCAGCACCCCGGGCGGGAGCACCGGGGAGCTGTTTTTT.

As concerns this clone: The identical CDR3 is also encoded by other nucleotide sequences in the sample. This chain's CDR3 is CASSLDRGNSPLHF. Here the CDR3 DNA reads TGTGCCAGCAGCTTAGATCGCGGAAATTCACCCCTCCACTTT. The J gene is TRBJ1-6, the V gene TRBV11-2; no clear D. This CDR3 comprises 14 residues. The V end was cut by 0 bases, the J end by 7 bases, with 7 bases between. Germline values: CDR1 SGHAT, CDR2 FQNNGV.

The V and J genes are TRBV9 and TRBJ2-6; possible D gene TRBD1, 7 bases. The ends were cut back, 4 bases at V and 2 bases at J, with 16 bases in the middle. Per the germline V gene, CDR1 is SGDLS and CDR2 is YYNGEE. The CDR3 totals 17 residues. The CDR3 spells CASSPRDSLPGANVLTF. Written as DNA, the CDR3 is TGTGCCAGCAGCCCGCGGGACAGCCTGCCTGGGGCCAACGTCCTGACTTTC.

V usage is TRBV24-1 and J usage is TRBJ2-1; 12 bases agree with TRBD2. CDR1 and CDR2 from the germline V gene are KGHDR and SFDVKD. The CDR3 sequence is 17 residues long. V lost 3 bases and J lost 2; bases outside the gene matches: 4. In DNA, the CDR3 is TGTGCCACCAGTGATCCTAGCGGGAGGGACCCCTACAATGAGCAGTTCTTC. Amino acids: CATSDPSGRDPYNEQFF.

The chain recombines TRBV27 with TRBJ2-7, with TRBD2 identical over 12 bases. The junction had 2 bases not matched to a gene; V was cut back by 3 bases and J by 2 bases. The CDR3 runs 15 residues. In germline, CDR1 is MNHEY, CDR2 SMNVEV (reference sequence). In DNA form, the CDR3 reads TGTGCCAGCAGTTTCCTAGCGGGAGGGCCCTACGAGCAGTACTTC. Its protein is CASSFLAGGPYEQYF.

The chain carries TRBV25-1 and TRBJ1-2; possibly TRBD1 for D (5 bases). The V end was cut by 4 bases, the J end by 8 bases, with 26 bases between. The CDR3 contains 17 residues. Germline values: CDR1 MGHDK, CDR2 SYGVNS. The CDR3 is CASSAGGVGTLGMGYTF. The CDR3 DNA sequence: TGTGCCAGCAGTGCCGGGGGGGTGGGGACCCTCGGGATGGGCTACACCTTC.

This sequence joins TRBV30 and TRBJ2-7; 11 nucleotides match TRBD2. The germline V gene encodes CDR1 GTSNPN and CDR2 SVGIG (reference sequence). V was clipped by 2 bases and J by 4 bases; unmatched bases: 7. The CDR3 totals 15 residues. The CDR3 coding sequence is TGTGCCTGGAGTAGGGAACTAGCGGGAGAATACGAGCAGTACTTC. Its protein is CAWSRELAGEYEQYF.

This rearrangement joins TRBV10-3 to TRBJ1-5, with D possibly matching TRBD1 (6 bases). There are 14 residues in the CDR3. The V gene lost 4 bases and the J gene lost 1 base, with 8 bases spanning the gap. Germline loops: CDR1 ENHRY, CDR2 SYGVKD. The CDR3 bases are TGTGCCATCAGTGGGGACACCAGCAATCAGCCCCAGCATTTT. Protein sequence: CAISGDTSNQPQHF.

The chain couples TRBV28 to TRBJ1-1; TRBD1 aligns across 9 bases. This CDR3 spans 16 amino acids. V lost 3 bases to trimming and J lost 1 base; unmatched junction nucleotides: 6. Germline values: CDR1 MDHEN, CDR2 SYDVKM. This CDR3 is CASSFGQGLKNTEAFF. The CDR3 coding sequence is TGTGCCAGCAGTTTTGGACAGGGGCTGAAGAACACTGAAGCTTTCTTT. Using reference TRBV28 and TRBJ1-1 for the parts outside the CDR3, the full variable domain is DVKVTQSSRYLVKRTGEKVFLECVQDMDHENMFWYRQDPGLGLRLIYFSYDVKMKEKGDIPEGYSVSREKKERFSLILESASTNQTSMYLCASSFGQGLKNTEAFFGQGTRLTVV.